The source of this T cell receptor (beta chain) is a study of OX40 agonist ivuxolimab in advanced cancers. Describing the broader study: Ivuxolimab was a fully human IgG2 agonistic monoclonal antibody targeting the costimulatory receptor OX40 (CD134). Patients were allowed to have had prior anti-PD-1, anti-PD-L1 or anti-CTLA-4 therapy, and 30% to 40% of the dose-escalation patients had been treated with checkpoint inhibitors. The monotherapy dose-escalation portion (N = 52 patients) of the phase I ivuxolimab trial is reported in the paper. Of the approximately 50 patients in dose escalation, about 20 had hepatocellular carcinoma, some 15 had melanoma, 9 had renal cell carcinoma and 9 had head and neck cancer. A male proportion of roughly 80% and a mean age of approximately 62 years, ranging from about 20 to 85, were recorded for the dose-escalation cohort. Partial responses occurred in three dose-escalation patients, of whom one had hepatocellular carcinoma and two had cutaneous melanoma. The point of sequencing TCRbeta in the periphery was to test whether ivuxolimab changed TCR sequence diversity and drove clonal T-cell expansion. Intravenous ivuxolimab was administered to patients every 2 weeks at six dose levels: 0.01, 0.1, 0.3, 1.5, 3 and 10 mg/kg.

To sequence the TCRbeta CDR3 region, genomic DNA was isolated from the sorted cells. The immunoSEQ Assay was used for sequencing of TCRbeta CDR3 regions. TCRdb provides this immuneACCESS table in a form limited to in-frame rearrangements. Some clones are lacking; in checked studies, under half of them reflect an unresolved V gene, and why the rest are absent is not known. In all, the sample holds under 65,000 clones, and roughly nine tenths of those were seen once. Around an eighth of the sample is held by the ten biggest clonotypes. Patients with autoimmune disease history or receiving systemic immunosuppression were excluded from the trial. In every dose cohort, peripheral blood was drawn for TCR sequencing at baseline, cycle 4 day 1, and cycle 7 day 1. The samples were taken from a phase I, first-in-human, multicenter, open-label dose-escalation trial of ivuxolimab. Adults with locally advanced or metastatic melanoma, renal cell, hepatocellular, or head and neck squamous cell carcinoma were enrolled in the trial. Before TCR sequencing, CD4+ and CD8+ T cells were separately sorted from peripheral blood.

The germline V gene (reference sequence) specifies MNHEY as CDR1 and SMNVEV as CDR2. The CDR3 has 14 amino acids, counting the end cysteine and phenylalanine. CDR3 DNA is the only sequence kept; it has 42 bases, read in frame from the first base. Deletion took 5 bases off V and 1 base off J, with a span of 11 bases between the germline ends. On this clone: Its antigen is unknown. No per-base quality is available; no much larger clone lies one base away.

On the study overall, not on this receptor specifically: Which antigens the clonally expanded peripheral T cells were specific for was not determined. In the 0.1-3.0 mg/kg groups, partial responders were among the patients with the lowest normalized peripheral clonal expansion, particularly in CD8+ T cells. Low levels of normalized T-cell clonal expansion were also shown by some nonresponding patients. On average, CD8+ T cells showed more expanded clones than CD4+ T cells after ivuxolimab. Clonal expansion of both CD4+ and CD8+ blood T cells was observed from baseline to week 6 at doses 0.1 to 3.0 mg/kg.

This chain is built from TRBV27 and TRBJ1-1; the D segment cannot be called with confidence. The source is an adult with an advanced solid tumor such as melanoma, head and neck, liver or kidney cancer. This specimen consisted of CD4+ or CD8+ T cells sorted from blood, obtained in a trial of the OX40 agonist ivuxolimab. The CDR3: CASSPTPRNTEAFF. Read as DNA, the sequence is TGTGCCAGCAGTCCGACACCTAGGAACACTGAAGCTTTCTTT.